This TCR beta chain was sequenced in a study of blood T cell repertoires in COVID-19. This clone is a singleton in its sample. Measured with immunoSEQ multiplex PCR; TCRdb has only the in-frame clones, and not every one. There are 40,000 to 60,000 clones in the sample; approximately 87% occur only once, and about 2% lies in the top ten. The CDR3 runs 13 residues. The V gene lost 9 bases and the J gene lost 6 bases, with 17 bases spanning the gap. Per germline, CDR1 MGHRA and CDR2 YSYEKL. This receptor was obtained from a woman of 80 years or more with COVID-19, enrolled during active disease. Sequencing input: peripheral blood. The chain couples TRBV4-1 to TRBJ1-1; D unresolved. The CDR3 DNA is TGCGCCAGTCAACCAGGAGGTAGGCCTGAAGCTTTCTTT. It codes for CASQPGGRPEAFF.